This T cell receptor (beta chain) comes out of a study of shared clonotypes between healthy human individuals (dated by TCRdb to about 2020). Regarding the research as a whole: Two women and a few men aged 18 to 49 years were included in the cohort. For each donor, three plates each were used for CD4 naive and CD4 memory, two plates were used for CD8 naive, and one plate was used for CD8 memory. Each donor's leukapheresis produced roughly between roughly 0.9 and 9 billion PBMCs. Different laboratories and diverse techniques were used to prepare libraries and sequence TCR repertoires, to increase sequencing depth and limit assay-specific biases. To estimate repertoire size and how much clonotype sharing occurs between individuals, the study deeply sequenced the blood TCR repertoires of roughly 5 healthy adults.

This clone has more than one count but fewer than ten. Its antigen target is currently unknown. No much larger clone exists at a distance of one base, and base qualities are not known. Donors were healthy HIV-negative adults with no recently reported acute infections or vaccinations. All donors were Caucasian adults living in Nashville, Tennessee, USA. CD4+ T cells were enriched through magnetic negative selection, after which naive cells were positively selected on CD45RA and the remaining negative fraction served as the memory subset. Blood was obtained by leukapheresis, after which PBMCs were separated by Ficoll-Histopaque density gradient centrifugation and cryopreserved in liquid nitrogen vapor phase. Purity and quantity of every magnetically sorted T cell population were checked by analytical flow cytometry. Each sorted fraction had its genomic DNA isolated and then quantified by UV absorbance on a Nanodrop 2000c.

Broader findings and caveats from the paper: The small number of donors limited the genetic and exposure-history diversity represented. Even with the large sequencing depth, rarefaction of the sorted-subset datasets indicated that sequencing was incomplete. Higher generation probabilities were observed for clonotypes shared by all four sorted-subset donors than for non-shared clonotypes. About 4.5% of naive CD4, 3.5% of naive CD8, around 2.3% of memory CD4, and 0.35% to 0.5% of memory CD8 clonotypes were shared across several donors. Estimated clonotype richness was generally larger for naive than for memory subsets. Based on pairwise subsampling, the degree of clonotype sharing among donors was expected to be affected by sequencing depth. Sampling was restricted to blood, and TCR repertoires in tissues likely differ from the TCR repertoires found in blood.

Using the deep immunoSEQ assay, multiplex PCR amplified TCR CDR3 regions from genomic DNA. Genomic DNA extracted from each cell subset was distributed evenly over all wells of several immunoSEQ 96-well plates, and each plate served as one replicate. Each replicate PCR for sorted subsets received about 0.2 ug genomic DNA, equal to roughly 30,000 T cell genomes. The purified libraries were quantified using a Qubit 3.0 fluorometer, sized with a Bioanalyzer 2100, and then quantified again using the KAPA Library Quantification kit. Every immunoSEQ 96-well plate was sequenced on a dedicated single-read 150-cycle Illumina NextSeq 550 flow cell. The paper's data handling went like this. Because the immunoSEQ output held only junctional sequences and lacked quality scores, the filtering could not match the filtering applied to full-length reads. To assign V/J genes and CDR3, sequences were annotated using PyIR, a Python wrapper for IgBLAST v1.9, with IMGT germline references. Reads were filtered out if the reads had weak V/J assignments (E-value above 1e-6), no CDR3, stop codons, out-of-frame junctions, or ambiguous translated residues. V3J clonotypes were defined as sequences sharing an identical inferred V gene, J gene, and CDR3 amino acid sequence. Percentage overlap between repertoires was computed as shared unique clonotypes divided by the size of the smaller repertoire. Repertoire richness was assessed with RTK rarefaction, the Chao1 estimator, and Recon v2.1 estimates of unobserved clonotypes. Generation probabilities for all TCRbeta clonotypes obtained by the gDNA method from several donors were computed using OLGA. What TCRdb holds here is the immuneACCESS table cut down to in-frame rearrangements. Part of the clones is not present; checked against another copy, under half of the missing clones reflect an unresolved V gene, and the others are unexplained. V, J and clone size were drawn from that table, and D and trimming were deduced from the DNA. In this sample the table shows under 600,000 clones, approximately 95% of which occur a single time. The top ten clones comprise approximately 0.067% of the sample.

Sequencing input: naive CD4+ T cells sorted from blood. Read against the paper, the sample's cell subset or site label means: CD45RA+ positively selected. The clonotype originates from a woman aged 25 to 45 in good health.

This receptor has the CDR3 CASSLSDSSTYGYTF. At the DNA level, the sequence is TGTGCCAGCAGCTTGTCTGACTCATCTACCTATGGCTACACCTTC. The rearrangement joined TRBV5-8 to TRBJ1-2, with an unclear D gene assignment. From its cysteine to its phenylalanine, the CDR3 spans 15 amino acids. Only the CDR3 part of the read is kept: 45 bases, read in frame from the first base. The junction carries 14 bases between V and J, which are trimmed by 1 base and 4 bases respectively. Sequences SGHTS (CDR1) and YDEGEE (CDR2) are obtained from the germline V gene. Outside the CDR3, residues come from the reference TRBV5-8 and TRBJ1-2 proteins, so the full variable domain is: EAGVTQSPTHLIKTRGQQATLRCSPISGHTSVYWYQQALGLGLQFLLWYDEGEERNRGNFPPRFSGRQFPNYSSELNVNALELEDSALYLCASSLSDSSTYGYTFGSGTRLTVV.